The 21 T cell receptor beta chains given below trace back to one sample, sequenced in a study of regulatory T cells in long-lasting Graves disease. Time point in this sample: persistent/refractory GD, antithyroid drugs over 5 years with positive TRAb. The TCR library used RNA extracted from PBMCs. Researchers made TCR beta libraries by using iRepertoire HTBI primers and running Arm-PCR on CDR3 regions. Via MiXCR, TCRdb re-called the multiplex PCR reads, giving one row per CDR3 protein. The sample consists of 650,000 to 700,000 distinct CDR3 sequences, about 32% of them appearing once. Sequenced here: peripheral blood mononuclear cells (PBMCs), sampled when the disease was refractory, from a patient treated with antithyroid drugs. The receptors come from a female donor with Graves disease.

V and J are TRBV20-1 and TRBJ2-7; TRBD2 matches 10 bases. The CDR3 length is 17 residues. V lost 5 bases to trimming and J lost 6 bases; unmatched junction nucleotides: 19. Germline V gene data show CDR1 as DFQATT and CDR2 as SNEGSKA (reference sequence). The CDR3 protein is CSAHVPALWLAGAEQYF. The CDR3 nucleotides are TGCAGTGCTCACGTACCTGCTCTCTGGCTAGCGGGAGCCGAGCAGTACTTC.

As to this clonotype: This may arise from a read error, as a much more abundant clone is one base away. V usage is TRBV2 and J usage is TRBJ2-7; no clear D. The V gene lost 1 base and the J gene lost 5 bases, with 9 bases spanning the gap. Germline lookup yields CDR1 SNHLY and CDR2 FYNNEI. The length of the CDR3 is 13 residues. The CDR3 reads CASSEEGDHEQYF. Here the CDR3 DNA reads TGTGCCAGCAGTGAAGAGGGCGACCACGAGCAGTACTTC.

This chain links TRBV20-1 with TRBJ1-2, with 9 bases lining up with TRBD1. Trimming took 0 bases from V and 4 from J; bases not matched to a gene: 6. CDR1 is DFQATT, CDR2 SNEGSKA, per germline (reference sequence). This CDR3 comprises 15 residues. The CDR3 sequence is CSARDTGTGSYGYTF. The CDR3 DNA follows: TGCAGTGCTAGAGACACCGGGACAGGGAGCTATGGCTACACCTTC.

This chain joins TRBV30 and TRBJ1-5, with TRBD1 identical over 7 bases. CDR3 size: 15 residues. The germline CDR1 and CDR2 sequences are GTSNPN and SVGIG (reference sequence). J lost 3 bases, V lost 3 bases, and 8 bases had no gene match. The chain's CDR3 is CAWSAGTADNQPQHF. The CDR3 nucleotides are TGTGCCTGGAGCGCTGGGACAGCTGACAATCAGCCCCAGCATTTT.

This chain joins TRBV12-3 or TRBV12-4 and TRBJ1-4, with D unclear. The CDR3 has 16 residues. V was pared by 0 bases and J by 0 bases, with 8 bases between. CDR3 DNA sequence: TGTGCCAGCAGTTTAGCGCTTAGCACAACTAATGAAAAACTGTTTTTT. It yields the protein CASSLALSTTNEKLFF.

The rearrangement uses TRBV28 and TRBJ2-5; D remains unclear. Germline CDR1 reads MDHEN; CDR2 reads SYDVKM. CDR3 size: 11 residues. The V end lost 4 bases, the J end lost 7 bases, and 7 bases lay between the germline ends. The CDR3 protein is CASSSPGTQYF. Written as DNA, the CDR3 is TGTGCCAGCAGTTCGCCTGGGACCCAGTACTTC.

Many counts were recorded for this clonotype. This sequence joins TRBV3-1 and TRBJ2-5, with 7 bases that match TRBD1. Trimming took 0 bases from V and 5 from J; bases not matched to a gene: 6. In germline, CDR1 is LGHDT, CDR2 YNNKEL (reference sequence). There are 15 residues in the CDR3. CDR3 in DNA: TGTGCCAGCAGCCAAGATACAACAGGGGAGGAGACCCAGTACTTC. It yields the protein CASSQDTTGEETQYF.

The CDR3 nucleotides are TGTGCCAGCAGTTACCGATACGACTGGACGGGTACCTACGAGCAGTACTTC. It codes for CASSYRYDWTGTYEQYF. This chain uses TRBV6-2 or TRBV6-3 with TRBJ2-7; D is ambiguous. The CDR3 spans 17 residues. The V gene lost 2 bases and the J gene lost 2 bases, with 19 bases spanning the gap. The germline V gene has CDR1 MNHEY and CDR2 SVGEGT.

This chain uses TRBV29-1 with TRBJ1-3, with a weak D call TRBD1 (5 bases). Trimming took 0 bases from V and 9 from J, leaving 12 bases between them. Germline V gene data show CDR1 as SQVTM and CDR2 as ANQGSEA. The CDR3 contains 13 residues. The CDR3 here is CSVEDRGLGTIYF. CDR3 sequence (DNA): TGCAGCGTTGAAGATCGGGGCCTGGGCACCATATATTTT.

This clonotype has a handful of counts. This chain links TRBV2 with TRBJ1-1; 10 nucleotides match TRBD1. Trimming removed 4 bases from V and 4 bases from J; junction bases left unmatched: 3. Germline V CDR1 and CDR2: SNHLY, FYNNEI. The CDR3 totals 14 residues. The CDR3 DNA follows: TGTGCCAGCAGTGTCCGGGACAGGGGCACTGAAGCTTTCTTT. It codes for CASSVRDRGTEAFF. Looking up the rest from reference TRBV2 and TRBJ1-1 gives the full variable domain: EPEVTQTPSHQVTQMGQEVILRCVPISNHLYFYWYRQILGQKVEFLVSFYNNEISEKSEIFDDQFSVERPDGSNFTLKIRSTKLEDSAMYFCASSVRDRGTEAFFGQGTRLTVV.

This clonotype was seen a handful of times. The V and J genes are TRBV7-3 and TRBJ1-1; 10 positions match TRBD1. The V gene's germline CDR1 is SGHTA and CDR2 FQGTGA. This CDR3 is 16 amino acids long. With V trimmed by 2 bases and J by 4 bases, 7 bases remained unmatched. The CDR3 DNA is TGTGCCAGCAGCTTAGGGGGACAGGGGCCGGGCACTGAAGCTTTCTTT. This codes for CASSLGGQGPGTEAFF.

V and J are TRBV20-1 and TRBJ2-7, with D possibly TRBD2 on 6 matching bases. Trimming pared 4 bases from V and 1 base from J, leaving 14 bases between. The CDR3 runs 14 residues. The V gene's germline CDR1 is DFQATT and CDR2 SNEGSKA (reference sequence). In nucleotides, the CDR3 is TGCAGTGCTACCGACGGGAGATTGTCCTACGAGCAGTACTTC. As protein: CSATDGRLSYEQYF.

A few counts support this clonotype. The junction does not match germline at one end; this may be a read error. This chain links TRBV29-1 with TRBJ1-2; D gene uncertain. Germline V gene lookup returns CDR1 SQVTM and CDR2 ANQGSEA. The CDR3 contains 11 residues. This chain's CDR3 is CSVVRQAGEQF. For the CDR3, the DNA is TGCAGCGTTGTTCGACAAGCTGGGGAACAGTTC.

This clonotype was detected a few times. J is TRBJ1-1 and V is TRBV27; perhaps TRBD1 as D (5 bases). Germline values: CDR1 MNHEY, CDR2 SMNVEV (reference sequence). The CDR3 has 15 amino acids. Trimming cost V 4 bases and J 0 bases, with 12 bases left between them. The CDR3 DNA reads TGTGCCAGCAGTTCAGGGAGGCGGGTGAACACTGAAGCTTTCTTT. Residues: CASSSGRRVNTEAFF.

The chain carries TRBV6-1 and TRBJ1-5; TRBD1 matches at 8 bases. This CDR3 contains 15 residues. CDR1 and CDR2 (germline): MNHNS, SASEGT. The V and J ends lost 4 bases and 5 bases, in that order; junction bases with no gene match: 7. The DNA of the CDR3 is TGTGCCAGCAGTGTCTTCACAGGGGGACATCAGCCCCAGCATTTT. This encodes CASSVFTGGHQPQHF.

This clonotype appeared a few times. The rearrangement uses TRBV12-3 or TRBV12-4 and TRBJ1-1; 8 bases agree with TRBD1. The CDR3 is 14 amino acids. Germline trimming cut 3 bases from V and 6 bases from J; bases unmatched to any gene: 6. For the CDR3, the DNA is TGTGCCAGCAGTTTGCAGGGGGCTATCGCTGAAGCTTTCTTT. Residues: CASSLQGAIAEAFF.

This clonotype was recorded a few times. Written as DNA, the CDR3 is TGTGCCAGCGGCTTCCAGGGATCCGGGGGTGAAGCTTTCTTT. Its translation is CASGFQGSGGEAFF. The genes are TRBV27 and TRBJ1-1; tentatively, D is TRBD1 (5 bases). Trimming shortened V by 8 bases and J by 7 bases, and 20 bases separated the two germline ends. The CDR3 contains 14 residues. Germline CDR1 reads MNHEY; CDR2 reads SMNVEV (reference sequence).

The J gene is TRBJ1-5, the V gene TRBV19; 8 nucleotides agree with TRBD1. Germline CDR1 LNHDA, CDR2 SQIVND (reference sequence). This CDR3 contains 16 residues. V was pared by 4 bases and J by 9 bases, with 14 bases of the junction left unmatched. CDR3: CASSTSGTGGGGPQHF. The CDR3 nucleotides read TGTGCCAGTAGTACCTCCGGGACAGGAGGCGGCGGGCCCCAGCATTTT.

J is TRBJ1-5 and V is TRBV20-1; possibly TRBD1 for D (5 bases). The length of the CDR3 is 13 residues. Trimming left V 3 bases short and J 5 bases short, with 11 bases between. The germline CDR1 and CDR2 sequences are DFQATT and SNEGSKA (reference sequence). The CDR3 nucleotides are TGCAGTGCTAGCAGGGAGTTGGATCAGCCCCAGCATTTT. Translation gives CSASRELDQPQHF.

The V call is TRBV20-1, the J call TRBJ1-5; possibly TRBD1 for D (6 bases). The CDR3 totals 15 residues. The germline V and J ends were trimmed by 3 bases and 2 bases, with 14 bases remaining between them. Germline V gene lookup returns CDR1 DFQATT and CDR2 SNEGSKA (reference sequence). The CDR3 bases are TGCAGTGCTAGGATCGGGGGCGTAGGCAATCAGCCCCAGCATTTT. This sequence encodes CSARIGGVGNQPQHF.

Worth noting for this clonotype: Its ends do not fully match the called genes, so a read error is possible. The chain employs TRBV2 and TRBJ2-1; 12 bases line up with TRBD2. CDR3 length: 15 amino acids. CDR1 is SNHLY and CDR2 is FYNNEI in the germline V gene. The CDR3 loop reads CASSRTSGIDNGQFF. The CDR3 bases are TGTGCCAGCAGTAGGACTAGCGGGATTGACAATGGGCAGTTCTTC.